Below, 25 T cell receptor beta chains from the same sample are listed, as sequenced in a study of metastatic and nonmetastatic thyroid tumors (dated by TCRdb to 2018 to 2020). The protocol used for the library was PCR. For sequencing, an Illumina HiSeq 4000 was employed. The raw public reads went through TCRdb reprocessing: fastp at Q25, MiXCR clone calling, in-frame beta chains kept. The table for this sample lists 21,000 or so clones; about 30% of them were counted only once. The ten largest clones add up to approximately 21% of the sample. No treatment had been received by any patient before thyroid surgery. Sequenced material: blood. Receptors originate from a female donor with papillary thyroid cancer or a benign thyroid nodule (not recorded which). Some clones in this sample may be carry-over from other donors' samples.

As DNA, the CDR3 is TGTGCCAGCAGTTTAGAATGGAGCGGGCCAACTCGGGCCAACGTCCTGACTTTC. Protein: CASSLEWSGPTRANVLTF. The V and J genes are TRBV28 and TRBJ2-6, with D perhaps matching TRBD2 (6 bases). The CDR3 covers 18 residues. Germline CDR1 MDHEN, CDR2 SYDVKM. Trimming left V 2 bases short and J 5 bases short, with 19 bases between.

About this clone: Here the CDR3 omits its conserved ending phenylalanine or tryptophan, so a read error is the likely source. This chain uses TRBV2 with TRBJ1-4; D unresolved. The germline V and J ends were trimmed by 9 bases and 8 bases, with 13 bases remaining between them. This CDR3 region has 12 residues. The germline gives CDR1 SNHLY, CDR2 FYNNEI. The CDR3 bases are TGTGCCAGAACCTTCGTGGAGGAAAAACTGTTTTGT. Its protein product is CARTFVEEKLFC.

This clone is deemed medium-sized. The rearrangement uses TRBV7-2 and TRBJ2-7, with 10 bases identical to TRBD2. The V segment lost 1 base and the J segment 4 bases; nucleotides outside the gene matches: 1. Germline CDR1 and CDR2: SGHTA and FQGNSA. CDR3 length: 14 amino acids. The CDR3 region is CASSLEAGGYEQYF. DNA of the CDR3: TGTGCCAGCAGCTTAGAAGCGGGAGGGTACGAGCAGTACTTC.

This clone was observed many times. The gene calls are TRBV12-3 or TRBV12-4 and TRBJ1-1, with D perhaps TRBD1 (6 bases). Trimming shortened V by 3 bases and J by 2 bases, and 7 bases separated the two germline ends. The CDR3 runs to 13 residues. Written as DNA, the CDR3 is TGTGCCAGCAGTTTCGGGACAAACACTGAAGCTTTCTTT. Its protein is CASSFGTNTEAFF.

Sample share makes this clone medium-sized (0.01 to 0.1%). The chain has TRBV20-1 and TRBJ2-1, with TRBD2 matching over 9 bases. Germline V gene data show CDR1 as DFQATT and CDR2 as SNEGSKA (reference sequence). This CDR3 has 17 residues. V was clipped by 3 bases and J by 5 bases; unmatched bases: 14. This CDR3 reads CSASTGFGSGGNNEQFF. In DNA form, the CDR3 reads TGCAGTGCTAGCACCGGGTTCGGCAGCGGGGGGAACAATGAGCAGTTCTTC.

Ten or more counts support this clone. The chain combines TRBV24-1 with TRBJ1-4; D is possibly TRBD1 (6 bases). Germline V gene lookup returns CDR1 KGHDR and CDR2 SFDVKD. V lost 3 bases and J 3 bases, leaving 10 bases between the germline ends. This CDR3 contains 15 residues. The CDR3 DNA follows: TGTGCCACCAGTGATGGGGACATCCCTAATGAAAAACTGTTTTTT. Translating gives CATSDGDIPNEKLFF.

The chain recombines TRBV13 with TRBJ1-1; unclear D gene. V was clipped by 5 bases and J by 3 bases, with 10 bases between them. The CDR3 is made up of 13 amino acids. Germline V CDR1 and CDR2: PRHDT, FYEKMQ (reference sequence). CDR3 amino acids: CASSRGRDTEAFF. The DNA for the CDR3 is TGTGCCAGCAGCCGTGGACGGGACACTGAAGCTTTCTTT.

A word on this clone: This clone may be a read error of a much larger clone one base away. Other DNA sequences in the sample encode the same CDR3. The chain carries TRBV15 and TRBJ2-3; the match to TRBD2 covers 7 bases. The length of the CDR3 is 17 residues. The V and J ends lost 3 bases and 9 bases, in that order; junction bases with no gene match: 18. Germline CDR1 is LNHNV and CDR2 is YYDKDF (reference sequence). The CDR3 nucleotides are TGTGCCACCAGCAGGGATAGGGCCAGCCCCTCGGGGGGAACGCAGTATTTT. Residues: CATSRDRASPSGGTQYF.

This clone was detected ten times or more. The genes are TRBV30 and TRBJ2-7; tentatively, D is TRBD1 (5 bases). Germline V lookup: CDR1 GTSNPN, CDR2 SVGIG (reference sequence). CDR3 length: 15 amino acids. The V gene lost 0 bases and the J gene lost 3 bases, with 15 bases spanning the gap. This chain's CDR3 is CAWSVGVSGDYEQYF. In DNA form, the CDR3 reads TGTGCCTGGAGTGTAGGGGTTTCCGGAGACTACGAGCAGTACTTC.

This clone was detected ten times or more. The rearrangement joins TRBV30 to TRBJ2-3; a possible D gene is TRBD2 (5 bases). The CDR3 is 13 residues long. The germline V and J ends were trimmed by 1 base and 3 bases, with 8 bases remaining between them. Germline lookup yields CDR1 GTSNPN and CDR2 SVGIG (reference sequence). The CDR3, as DNA: TGTGCCTGGAGTGACAGCGGTACAGATACGCAGTATTTT. It encodes CAWSDSGTDTQYF.

This clone was counted ten times or more. The CDR3 here is CASSPPASETQYF. The CDR3 DNA reads TGTGCCAGCAGCCCACCCGCCTCGGAGACCCAGTACTTC. The chain carries TRBV7-2 and TRBJ2-5; D gene uncertain. Per the germline V gene, CDR1 is SGHTA and CDR2 is FQGNSA. The CDR3 length is 13 residues. The V gene lost 5 bases and the J gene lost 5 bases, with 12 bases spanning the gap.

This clone rates as medium-sized. The CDR3 protein is CASSIAERADTQYF. The CDR3 DNA sequence: TGTGCCAGTAGTATTGCAGAGCGGGCAGATACGCAGTATTTT. J is TRBJ2-3 and V is TRBV19; weak D call: TRBD2 (6 bases). Trimming left V 3 bases short and J 4 bases short, with 11 bases between. The germline CDR1 and CDR2 sequences are LNHDA and SQIVND (reference sequence). The CDR3 runs to 14 residues.

This clone was seen at least ten times. As DNA, the CDR3 is TGCGCCAGCAGCACCGGGACAGGAGGTCAGCCCCAGCATTTT. Amino acid sequence: CASSTGTGGQPQHF. The chain is built from TRBV10-2 and TRBJ1-5; 8 bases match TRBD1. The ends lost 6 bases at V and 6 bases at J; junction bases unmatched: 7. Germline lookup yields CDR1 WSHSY and CDR2 SAAADI. The CDR3 is 14 residues long.

The table lists this clone with many counts. The chain has TRBV2 and TRBJ1-2; D remains ambiguous. The V gene's germline CDR1 is SNHLY and CDR2 FYNNEI. CDR3 size: 15 residues. Trimming shortened V by 0 bases and J by 3 bases, and 11 bases separated the two germline ends. The CDR3 is CASSEARAGDYGYTF. In nucleotides, the CDR3 is TGTGCCAGCAGTGAAGCGCGGGCGGGTGACTATGGCTACACCTTC. The full variable domain, its missing parts supplied by reference TRBV2 and TRBJ1-2, is EPEVTQTPSHQVTQMGQEVILRCVPISNHLYFYWYRQILGQKVEFLVSFYNNEISEKSEIFDDQFSVERPDGSNFTLKIRSTKLEDSAMYFCASSEARAGDYGYTFGSGTRLTVV.

This clone was counted a single time. This sequence joins TRBV30 and TRBJ1-2; no clear D. V lost 8 bases and J lost 7, with 5 bases in between. Germline V gives CDR1 GTSNPN, CDR2 SVGIG (reference sequence). The CDR3 runs 8 residues. CDR3: CAHSGYTF. In DNA, the CDR3 is TGTGCCCACAGTGGCTACACCTTC.

This clone was detected a few times. The junction departs from germline at one end; a sequencing error may be responsible. This chain links TRBV27 with TRBJ2-7; TRBD1 might be the D (5 bases). CDR3 length: 15 amino acids. Germline CDR1 reads MNHEY; CDR2 reads SMNVEV (reference sequence). In DNA form, the CDR3 reads TGTGCCAGCAGTTTTCTCCCCGACAGCTCGTACGATCAGTACTTC. This encodes CASSFLPDSSYDQYF.

The chain is built from TRBV19 and TRBJ1-2; D uncertain. CDR3 length equals 14 residues. Germline values: CDR1 LNHDA, CDR2 SQIVND (reference sequence). V was shortened by 5 bases and J by 3 bases, with 13 bases between the two germline ends. The chain's CDR3 is CASSLTGQYYGYTF. Written as DNA, the CDR3 is TGTGCCAGTAGTCTCACGGGCCAGTACTATGGCTACACCTTC. The variable domain in full, completed from reference TRBV19 and TRBJ1-2, reads DGGITQSPKYLFRKEGQNVTLSCEQNLNHDAMYWYRQDPGQGLRLIYYSQIVNDFQKGDIAEGYSVSREKKESFPLTVTSAQKNPTAFYLCASSLTGQYYGYTFGSGTRLTVV.

This clone showed up just a few times. This chain links TRBV5-1 with TRBJ2-1; tentative D call: TRBD1 (6 bases). The CDR3 is 16 residues long. Germline V gene sequence: CDR1 SGHRS, CDR2 YFSETQ. Trimming removed 4 bases at V and 8 bases at J, with 22 bases between. The CDR3 DNA is TGCGCCAGCAGCACGGAACAGGTTGCCAGGGGCGATGAGCAGTTCTTC. Protein sequence: CASSTEQVARGDEQFF.

Many counts were recorded for this clone. The genes are TRBV6-1 and TRBJ2-5; a weak D match, TRBD1 (5 bases). This CDR3 is built from 14 residues. V lost 6 bases and J 3 bases, leaving 14 bases between the germline ends. Germline V gene lookup returns CDR1 MNHNS and CDR2 SASEGT. CDR3 in amino acids: CASRDGPREETQYF. The CDR3 nucleotides are TGTGCCAGCAGAGACGGGCCCAGGGAAGAGACCCAGTACTTC.

A word on this clone: Germline is not matched at one junction end, which may reflect a read error. The chain is built from TRBV7-8 and TRBJ1-1, with a possible D match to TRBD1 (6 bases). Germline CDR1 is SGHVS and CDR2 is FQNEAQ. This CDR3 is built from 15 residues. In DNA, the CDR3 is TGTTCCAGCAGCGGCACCCGGGCCAGGGGCACTCAAGCTTTCTTT. It specifies CSSSGTRARGTQAFF. Based on the CDR3 plus reference TRBV7-8 and TRBJ1-1, the full variable domain is GAGVSQSPRYKVAKRGQDVALRCDPISGHVSLFWYQQALGQGPEFLTYFQNEAQLDKSGLPSDRFFAERPEGSVSTLKIQRTQQEDSAVYLCSSSGTRARGTQAFFGQGTRLTVV.

This clone was found many times. The chain joins TRBV29-1 to TRBJ2-3; D ambiguous. Deletions cut 7 bases from V and 5 bases from J, with 16 bases between. Germline CDR1 is SQVTM and CDR2 is ANQGSEA. CDR3 length equals 13 residues. CDR3 in amino acids: CSEGGRRRDTQYF. CDR3 DNA sequence: TGCAGCGAGGGTGGCCGTCGAAGAGATACGCAGTATTTT.

This clone has a handful of counts. The V and J genes are TRBV10-3 and TRBJ2-7; D is undetermined. V was pared by 3 bases and J by 7 bases, with 7 bases between. The CDR3 spans 11 residues. CDR1 and CDR2 from the germline V gene are ENHRY and SYGVKD. CDR3 DNA: TGTGCCATCAGTGACGACGGGGAGCAGTACTTC. Residues: CAISDDGEQYF.

In regard to this clone: A read error may account for a junction end that differs from germline. The V call is TRBV19, the J call TRBJ1-1; the match to TRBD1 covers 7 bases. Germline V gives CDR1 LNHDA, CDR2 SQIVND (reference sequence). CDR3 length: 14 amino acids. The CDR3 sequence is CATSLQGKGTDAFF. The CDR3 bases are TGTGCTACTAGTTTACAGGGGAAGGGGACTGACGCTTTCTTT.

At least ten counts were recorded for this clone. This chain uses TRBV9 with TRBJ2-7; D might be TRBD1 or TRBD2, each matching 7 bases. V shed 3 bases and J shed 7 bases, with 20 bases lying between them. This CDR3 has 15 residues. Germline V gene sequence: CDR1 SGDLS, CDR2 YYNGEE. The CDR3: CASSGSPTGRGEQYF. The DNA of the CDR3 is TGTGCCAGCAGCGGAAGTCCGACAGGGAGGGGGGAGCAGTACTTC. The whole variable domain, remainder taken from reference TRBV9 and TRBJ2-7, is DSGVTQTPKHLITATGQRVTLRCSPRSGDLSVYWYQQSLDQGLQFLIQYYNGEERAKGNILERFSAQQFPDLHSELNLSSLELGDSALYFCASSGSPTGRGEQYFGPGTRLTVT.

Many counts were recorded for this clone. The rearrangement joins TRBV6-2 or TRBV6-3 to TRBJ1-5, with TRBD1 matching 10 bases. The CDR3 has 17 residues. V lost 2 bases, J lost 6 bases, and 10 bases stayed unmatched. The germline V gene has CDR1 MNHEY and CDR2 SVGEGT. CDR3 loop: CASSYPKGQGRFQPQHF. As DNA, the CDR3 is TGTGCCAGCAGTTACCCAAAGGGACAGGGGCGTTTTCAGCCCCAGCATTTT.